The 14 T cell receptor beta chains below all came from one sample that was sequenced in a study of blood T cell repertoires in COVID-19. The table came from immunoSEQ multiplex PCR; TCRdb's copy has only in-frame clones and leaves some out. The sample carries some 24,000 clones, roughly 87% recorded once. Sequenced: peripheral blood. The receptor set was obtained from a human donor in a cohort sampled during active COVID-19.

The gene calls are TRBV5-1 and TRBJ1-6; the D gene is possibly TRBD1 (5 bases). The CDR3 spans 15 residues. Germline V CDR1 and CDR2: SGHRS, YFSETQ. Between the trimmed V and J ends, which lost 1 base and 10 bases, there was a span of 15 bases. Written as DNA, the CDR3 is TGCGCCAGCAGCTTGTCCGGCCAGGGAAGGTCACCCCTCCACTTT. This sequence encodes CASSLSGQGRSPLHF. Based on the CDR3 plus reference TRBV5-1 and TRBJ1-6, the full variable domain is KAGVTQTPRYLIKTRGQQVTLSCSPISGHRSVSWYQQTPGQGLQFLFEYFSETQRNKGNFPGRFSGRQFSNSRSEMNVSTLELGDSALYLCASSLSGQGRSPLHFGNGTRLTVT.

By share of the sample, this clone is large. This chain's CDR3 is CASSLGESSTEAFF. The CDR3 DNA reads as TGTGCCAGCAGCTTAGGCGAATCGAGTACTGAAGCTTTCTTT. This chain joins TRBV7-8 and TRBJ1-1; D gene ambiguous. Germline V gene lookup returns CDR1 SGHVS and CDR2 FQNEAQ. The CDR3 runs to 14 residues. V was cut by 1 base and J by 5 bases, with 11 bases left in between. Drawing the rest from reference TRBV7-8 and TRBJ1-1, the complete variable domain is GAGVSQSPRYKVAKRGQDVALRCDPISGHVSLFWYQQALGQGPEFLTYFQNEAQLDKSGLPSDRFFAERPEGSVSTLKIQRTQQEDSAVYLCASSLGESSTEAFFGQGTRLTVV.

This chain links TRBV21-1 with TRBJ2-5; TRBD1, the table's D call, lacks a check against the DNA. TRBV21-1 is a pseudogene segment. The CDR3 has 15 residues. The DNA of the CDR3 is TGTGCCAGCACCAGGGACAGGGGTTTCGGGGAGACCCAGTACTTC. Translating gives CASTRDRGFGETQYF.

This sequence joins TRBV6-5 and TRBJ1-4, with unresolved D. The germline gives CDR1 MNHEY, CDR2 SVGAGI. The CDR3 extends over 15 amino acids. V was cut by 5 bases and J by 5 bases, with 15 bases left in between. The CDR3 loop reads CASSTLGVSNEKLFF. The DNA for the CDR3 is TGTGCCAGCAGTACCTTAGGAGTCTCCAATGAAAAACTGTTTTTT.

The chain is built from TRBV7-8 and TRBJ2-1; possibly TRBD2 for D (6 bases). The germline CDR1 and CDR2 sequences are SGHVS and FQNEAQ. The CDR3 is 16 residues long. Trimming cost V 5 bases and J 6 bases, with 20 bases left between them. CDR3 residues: CASSDGTGRYSNEQFF. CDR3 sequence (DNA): TGTGCCAGCAGCGACGGGACTGGGCGATACAGCAATGAGCAGTTCTTC.

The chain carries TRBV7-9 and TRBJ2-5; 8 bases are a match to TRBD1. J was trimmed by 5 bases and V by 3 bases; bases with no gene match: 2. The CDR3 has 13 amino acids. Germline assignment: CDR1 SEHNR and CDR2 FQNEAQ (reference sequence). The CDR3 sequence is CASSLDRVETQYF. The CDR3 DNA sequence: TGTGCCAGCAGCTTGGACAGGGTGGAGACCCAGTACTTC.

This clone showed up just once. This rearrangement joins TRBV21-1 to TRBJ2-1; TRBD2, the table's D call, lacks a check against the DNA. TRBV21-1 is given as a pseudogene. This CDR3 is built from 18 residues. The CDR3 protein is CATRSGLAGAKSYNEQFF. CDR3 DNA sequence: TGTGCCACCCGTTCTGGACTAGCGGGAGCGAAGTCCTACAATGAGCAGTTCTTC.

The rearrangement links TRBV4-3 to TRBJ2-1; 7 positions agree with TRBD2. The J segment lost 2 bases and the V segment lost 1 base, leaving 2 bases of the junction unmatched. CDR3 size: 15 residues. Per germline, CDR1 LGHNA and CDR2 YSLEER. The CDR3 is CASSQGEGTYNEQFF. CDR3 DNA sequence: TGCGCCAGCAGCCAAGGGGAGGGTACCTACAATGAGCAGTTCTTC.

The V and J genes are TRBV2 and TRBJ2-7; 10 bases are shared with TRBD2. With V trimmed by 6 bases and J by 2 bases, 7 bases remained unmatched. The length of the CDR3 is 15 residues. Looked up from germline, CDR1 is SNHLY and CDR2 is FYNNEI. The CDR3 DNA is TGTGCCAGCAGCCTTGGACTAGCGGTAACCTACGAGCAGTACTTC. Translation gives CASSLGLAVTYEQYF.

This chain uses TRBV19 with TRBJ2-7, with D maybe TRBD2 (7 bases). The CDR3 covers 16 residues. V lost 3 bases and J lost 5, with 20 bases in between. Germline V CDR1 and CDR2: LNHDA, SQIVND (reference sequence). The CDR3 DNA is TGTGCCAGTAGTATGAGTTCGGGGGGCTTCTACGACGAGCAGTACTTC. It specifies CASSMSSGGFYDEQYF.

The CDR3: CASSPRDRDYEQYF. CDR3 DNA sequence: TGTGCCAGCAGCCCCAGGGACAGGGACTACGAGCAGTACTTC. This rearrangement joins TRBV7-9 to TRBJ2-7; 9 bases match TRBD1. The V gene end was trimmed by 5 bases and the J gene end by 3 bases; junction bases not matched to a gene: 5. The CDR3 sequence is 14 residues long. Germline assignment: CDR1 SEHNR and CDR2 FQNEAQ (reference sequence).

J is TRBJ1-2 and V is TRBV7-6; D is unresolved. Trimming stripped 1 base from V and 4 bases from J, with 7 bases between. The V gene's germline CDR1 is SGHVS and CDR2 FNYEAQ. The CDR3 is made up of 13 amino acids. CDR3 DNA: TGTGCCAGCAGCTTAGAGCGGGGCTATGGCTACACCTTC. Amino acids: CASSLERGYGYTF.

CDR3 in DNA: TGTGCCAGCAGCTTGACTACAGGGAGGAACACTGAAGCTTTCTTT. As protein: CASSLTTGRNTEAFF. The V gene is TRBV7-9, the J gene TRBJ1-1, with D possibly being TRBD1 (6 bases). V lost 3 bases and J 1 base, leaving 12 bases between the germline ends. CDR3 length: 15 residues. CDR1 is SEHNR and CDR2 is FQNEAQ in the germline V gene (reference sequence).

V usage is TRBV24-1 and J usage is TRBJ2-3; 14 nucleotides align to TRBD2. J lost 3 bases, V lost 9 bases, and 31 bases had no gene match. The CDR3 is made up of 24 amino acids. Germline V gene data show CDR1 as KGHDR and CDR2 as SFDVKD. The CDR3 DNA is TGTGCCACCGCTGAGTGGAGGGACCAATCCCTAGGGACTAGCGGGAGCTTAAGAACAGATACGCAGTATTTT. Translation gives CATAEWRDQSLGTSGSLRTDTQYF.